These 10 T cell receptor beta chains came from one sample sequenced in a study of T cells in Graves' hyperthyroidism and ophthalmopathy. Template material for amplifying TCR beta CDR3 regions consisted of RNA transcripts. TCR CDR3 regions were first amplified by RT-PCR with HTBI primers. Each CDR3 protein gets one entry after TCRdb re-called the multiplex PCR reads with MiXCR. The data hold a few hundred thousand distinct CDR3 sequences, with roughly an eighth observed a single time. The sample taken for sequencing was blood. The receptors were sampled from a young woman with Graves' hyperthyroidism.

This clonotype was picked up many times. The chain joins TRBV12-3 or TRBV12-4 to TRBJ1-2; 8 nucleotides agree with TRBD1. Germline trimming cut 5 bases from V and 5 bases from J; bases unmatched to any gene: 4. The CDR3 extends over 13 amino acids. This CDR3 reads CASSTRQGYGYTF. CDR3 coding DNA: TGTGCCAGCAGTACACGACAGGGGTATGGCTACACCTTC.

This clonotype was recorded at least ten times. The CDR3 is CAWNVGNTEAFF. The CDR3 DNA follows: TGTGCCTGGAATGTGGGAAATACTGAAGCTTTCTTT. This chain links TRBV30 with TRBJ1-1; D is unclear. The CDR3 consists of 12 residues. The V gene's germline CDR1 is GTSNPN and CDR2 SVGIG (reference sequence). The germline V and J ends were trimmed by 4 bases and 5 bases, with 11 bases remaining between them.

At least ten counts were recorded for this clonotype. The chain carries TRBV24-1 and TRBJ1-2; 9 nucleotides line up with TRBD1. Germline V lookup: CDR1 KGHDR, CDR2 SFDVKD. Trimming took 2 bases from V and 4 from J; bases not matched to a gene: 7. The CDR3 runs to 16 residues. CDR3 residues: CATSDSAQGAVYGYTF. CDR3 DNA: TGTGCCACCAGTGATTCTGCACAGGGGGCGGTCTATGGCTACACCTTC.

For this clonotype: A much larger clone is a single base away; this may be a read error. The chain recombines TRBV11-2 with TRBJ2-1; TRBD2 matches at 9 bases. CDR3 size: 14 residues. CDR1 is SGHAT and CDR2 is FQNNGV in the germline V gene. The CDR3 loop is CASSLEPSGMEQLF. The CDR3 nucleotides are TGTGCCAGCAGCTTAGAGCCTAGCGGGATGGAGCAGCTCTTC.

The table lists this clonotype with many counts. The rearrangement joins TRBV28 to TRBJ2-1; the match to TRBD1 covers 8 bases. V trimming: 6 bases; J trimming: 8 bases; junction bases outside the gene matches: 15. Germline V gene data show CDR1 as MDHEN and CDR2 as SYDVKM. CDR3 length equals 16 residues. CDR3 loop: CASSPLGRGQNHEQFF. The CDR3 bases are TGTGCCAGCAGCCCGTTAGGCAGGGGGCAAAATCATGAGCAGTTCTTC. The full variable domain, with the rest looked up from reference TRBV28 and TRBJ2-1, is DVKVTQSSRYLVKRTGEKVFLECVQDMDHENMFWYRQDPGLGLRLIYFSYDVKMKEKGDIPEGYSVSREKKERFSLILESASTNQTSMYLCASSPLGRGQNHEQFFGPGTRLTVL.

The chain recombines TRBV19 with TRBJ2-1, with a possible D match to TRBD1 (5 bases). The CDR3 runs 12 residues. CDR1 LNHDA and CDR2 SQIVND come from the germline V gene (reference sequence). Trimming left V 1 base short and J 7 bases short, with 5 bases between. The CDR3 reads CASSIAGNEQFF. The CDR3 DNA reads TGTGCCAGTAGTATAGCAGGGAATGAGCAGTTCTTC.

This clonotype has a count of ten or more. The V gene is TRBV2, the J gene TRBJ1-1; 10 bases map to TRBD1. The CDR3 has 14 amino acids. V gave up 6 bases and J gave up 3 bases; unmatched junction bases: 4. CDR1 and CDR2 from the germline V gene are SNHLY and FYNNEI. The CDR3 DNA reads as TGTGCCAGCAGCTGGACAGGGGGAGACACTGAAGCTTTCTTT. It specifies CASSWTGGDTEAFF.

J is TRBJ2-3 and V is TRBV10-2, with 11 bases aligning to TRBD2. Germline CDR1 is WSHSY and CDR2 is SAAADI. Trimming took 4 bases from V and 5 from J; bases not matched to a gene: 5. The CDR3 totals 15 residues. CDR3: CASSGTSGWLDTQYF. CDR3 DNA: TGCGCCAGCAGTGGGACTAGCGGGTGGTTAGATACGCAGTATTTT.

The V gene is TRBV7-2, the J gene TRBJ2-1; TRBD2 matches 7 bases. The germline gives CDR1 SGHTA, CDR2 FQGNSA. CDR3 length: 15 residues. Germline trimming cut 3 bases from V and 6 bases from J; bases unmatched to any gene: 8. The CDR3 sequence is CASSFSGPGGNEQFF. DNA of the CDR3: TGTGCCAGCAGCTTTAGCGGGCCAGGTGGCAATGAGCAGTTCTTC.

This clonotype was picked up many times. V usage is TRBV11-2 and J usage is TRBJ1-4; 8 nucleotides line up with TRBD1. The CDR3 length is 14 residues. Germline V lookup: CDR1 SGHAT, CDR2 FQNNGV. Trimming removed 5 bases from V and 6 bases from J; junction bases left unmatched: 5. The CDR3: CASSRTGTDEKLFF. The CDR3 bases are TGTGCCAGCAGCCGGACAGGGACGGATGAAAAACTGTTTTTT.